The T cell receptor (beta chain) under discussion was sequenced for a study of blood T cells in healthy people across ages. This clonotype showed up just a few times. The use of a sample-barcoded 5' primer and a J-beta primer mix characterized a second PCR of about 6 to 11 cycles. One entry per CDR3 protein results from TCRdb running MiXCR on the 5' RACE reads. Among 350,000 to 450,000 distinct CDR3 sequences listed, about half were seen once. The CDR3 length is 12 residues. Germline trimming cut 2 bases from V and 10 bases from J; bases unmatched to any gene: 2. Germline-derived CDR1 and CDR2 are MRHNA and SNTAGT.

The V and J genes are TRBV6-4 and TRBJ2-4; 7 positions agree with TRBD2. This TCR came from a man aged 60-69 years in good health. The sample was blood. The CDR3 spells CASSDVGGIQYF. As DNA, the CDR3 is TGTGCCAGCAGTGACGTCGGGGGGATTCAGTACTTC.